These 30 T cell receptor beta chains share one sample of origin, sequenced in a study of T cells after yellow fever vaccination. TCRdb re-derived calls from the 5' RACE reads in MiXCR, one entry per CDR3 protein. The sample lists 620,000 or so distinct CDR3 sequences, 12% occurring once. Sequences were derived from PBMCs, sampled on the day of the yellow fever booster vaccination. All receptors come from a man aged 25-40 years who received the YFV17D yellow fever vaccine.

In regard to this clonotype: A junction end diverges from the germline sequence, so it may reflect a read error. This chain joins TRBV11-2 and TRBJ2-7; 9 nucleotides match TRBD1. Germline values: CDR1 SGHAT, CDR2 FQNNGV. The CDR3 runs to 14 residues. The CDR3 reads CDSSYDRGNYEQYF. CDR3 in DNA: TGTGACAGCAGCTACGACAGGGGGAACTACGAGCAGTACTTC.

This clonotype was counted many times. The rearrangement links TRBV10-3 to TRBJ2-5, with 8 bases lining up with TRBD1. Looked up from germline, CDR1 is ENHRY and CDR2 is SYGVKD. The CDR3 has 12 residues. J lost 4 bases, V lost 6 bases, and 1 base had no gene match. CDR3 sequence (DNA): TGTGCCATCAGCACAGGGGGAGAGACCCAGTACTTC. Translated: CAISTGGETQYF.

CDR3 nucleotides: TGCAGCGTGGGGAAAACTAGCGTAACCTACGAGCAGTACTTC. Amino acid sequence: CSVGKTSVTYEQYF. The chain recombines TRBV29-1 with TRBJ2-7, with 7 positions matching TRBD2. The junction had 10 bases not matched to a gene; V was cut back by 6 bases and J by 2 bases. The CDR3 contains 14 residues. From germline, CDR1 is SQVTM and CDR2 ANQGSEA.

The chain employs TRBV6-5 and TRBJ1-3, with TRBD1 identical over 9 bases. Losses at the gene ends were 0 bases for V and 4 bases for J; bases not matched to a gene: 4. The CDR3 runs 16 residues. Germline values: CDR1 MNHEY, CDR2 SVGAGI. CDR3 protein: CASSYSQGADGNTIYF. CDR3 DNA: TGTGCCAGCAGTTACTCACAGGGGGCAGACGGAAACACCATATATTTT.

This clonotype was counted only a few times. The chain couples TRBV9 to TRBJ2-5; 10 positions agree with TRBD2. Germline V gene data show CDR1 as SGDLS and CDR2 as YYNGEE. This CDR3 is built from 17 residues. The ends lost 0 bases at V and 4 bases at J; junction bases unmatched: 9. CDR3 region: CASSVAVAGGPGETQYF. The CDR3 coding sequence is TGTGCCAGCAGCGTAGCGGTAGCGGGAGGTCCAGGAGAGACCCAGTACTTC.

J is TRBJ2-7 and V is TRBV12-3 or TRBV12-4; tentatively, D is TRBD2 (5 bases). V was trimmed by 5 bases and J by 7 bases, leaving 12 bases between them. The CDR3 is 12 amino acids. This chain's CDR3 is CASSQTAEEQYF. For the CDR3, the DNA is TGTGCCAGCAGTCAAACAGCGGAGGAGCAGTACTTC.

J is TRBJ2-5 and V is TRBV15, with D uncertain. In germline, CDR1 is LNHNV, CDR2 YYDKDF (reference sequence). This CDR3 has 13 residues. V was trimmed by 1 base and J by 0 bases, leaving 3 bases between them. The DNA of the CDR3 is TGTGCCACCAGCAGAGTCGACCAAGAGACCCAGTACTTC. This gives the protein CATSRVDQETQYF. Supplemented by reference TRBV15 and TRBJ2-5, the full variable domain reads DAMVIQNPRYQVTQFGKPVTLSCSQTLNHNVMYWYQQKSSQAPKLLFHYYDKDFNNEADTPDNFQSRRPNTSFCFLDIRSPGLGDTAMYLCATSRVDQETQYFGPGTRLLVL.

The rearrangement links TRBV5-1 to TRBJ2-5; 9 bases are shared with TRBD2. V lost 0 bases to trimming and J lost 4 bases; unmatched junction nucleotides: 7. Germline-derived CDR1 and CDR2 are SGHRS and YFSETQ. This CDR3 region has 16 residues. The CDR3 DNA reads TGCGCCAGCAGCTTGGAGGGTAGCGGGAGAGGAGAGACCCAGTACTTC. Protein product: CASSLEGSGRGETQYF. The full variable domain, its missing parts supplied by reference TRBV5-1 and TRBJ2-5, is KAGVTQTPRYLIKTRGQQVTLSCSPISGHRSVSWYQQTPGQGLQFLFEYFSETQRNKGNFPGRFSGRQFSNSRSEMNVSTLELGDSALYLCASSLEGSGRGETQYFGPGTRLLVL.

The genes are TRBV3-1 and TRBJ2-1; 9 positions agree with TRBD2. The junction had 10 bases not matched to a gene; V was cut back by 0 bases and J by 7 bases. Germline CDR1 and CDR2: LGHDT and YNNKEL (reference sequence). This CDR3 is built from 17 residues. The CDR3 nucleotides are TGTGCCAGCAGCCAAGACCCTAGCGGGGCATTAAGGAATGAGCAGTTCTTC. It translates to CASSQDPSGALRNEQFF.

This clonotype was seen repeatedly, ten times or more. The V gene is TRBV7-8, the J gene TRBJ2-5, with D perhaps TRBD2 (5 bases). Trimming shortened V by 2 bases and J by 4 bases, and 8 bases separated the two germline ends. There are 13 residues in the CDR3. Germline V gives CDR1 SGHVS, CDR2 FQNEAQ. The CDR3 reads CASSLHRGETQYF. In nucleotides, the CDR3 is TGTGCCAGCAGCTTACATCGGGGAGAGACCCAGTACTTC.

The V call is TRBV5-1, the J call TRBJ2-3; TRBD2 aligns across 8 bases. The CDR3 is 14 residues long. Germline-derived CDR1 and CDR2 are SGHRS and YFSETQ. V lost 7 bases, J lost 6 bases, and 10 bases stayed unmatched. CDR3 sequence reads: CASGSGTREDTQYF. CDR3 in DNA: TGCGCCAGCGGTTCCGGGACTAGGGAGGATACGCAGTATTTT.

The chain links TRBV5-1 to TRBJ2-5, with TRBD2 identical over 7 bases. The CDR3 sequence is 13 residues long. Per germline, CDR1 SGHRS and CDR2 YFSETQ. V lost 4 bases to trimming and J lost 5 bases; unmatched junction nucleotides: 5. Here the CDR3 DNA reads TGCGCCAGCAGCCAGCAGGGAGGGGAGACCCAGTACTTC. It encodes CASSQQGGETQYF.

This clonotype was counted a few times. The V call is TRBV29-1, the J call TRBJ2-7; TRBD1 or TRBD2 may be the D gene (5 bases each). This CDR3 spans 15 amino acids. V lost 3 bases to trimming and J lost 2 bases, with 17 bases between them. The germline gives CDR1 SQVTM, CDR2 ANQGSEA. The CDR3 spells CSVEGLEGSTYEQYF. In DNA form, the CDR3 reads TGCAGCGTTGAGGGTTTAGAGGGGTCAACCTACGAGCAGTACTTC.

In this sample, this clonotype turned up a few times. The rearrangement links TRBV7-2 to TRBJ2-1, with 9 bases fitting TRBD2. The CDR3 contains 16 residues. In germline, CDR1 is SGHTA, CDR2 FQGNSA. Losses at the gene ends were 1 base for V and 9 bases for J; bases not matched to a gene: 10. CDR3 loop: CASSLDPNSGSGEQFF. CDR3 in DNA: TGTGCCAGCAGCTTAGATCCTAATAGCGGGAGCGGTGAGCAGTTCTTC.

This chain joins TRBV7-2 and TRBJ2-7; D may be TRBD1 (6 bases). The length of the CDR3 is 15 residues. In germline, CDR1 is SGHTA, CDR2 FQGNSA. V gave up 1 base and J gave up 1 base, with 11 bases separating them. CDR3 residues: CASSLEPGQSYEQYF. CDR3 coding DNA: TGTGCCAGCAGCTTAGAGCCGGGACAATCCTACGAGCAGTACTTC.

This clonotype was seen a few times. The CDR3 here is CASSQNRVRSYEQYF. DNA of the CDR3: TGCGCCAGCAGCCAAAACCGCGTCAGGAGCTACGAGCAGTACTTC. The rearrangement uses TRBV4-3 and TRBJ2-7; D is undetermined. The CDR3 has 15 residues. Trimming pared 2 bases from V and 3 bases from J, leaving 14 bases between. Germline CDR1 and CDR2: LGHNA and YSLEER.

The chain combines TRBV6-5 with TRBJ2-3; tentative D call: TRBD2 (5 bases). V lost 0 bases, J lost 2 bases, and 12 bases lay in between. Germline V gene data show CDR1 as MNHEY and CDR2 as SVGAGI. This CDR3 region has 16 residues. This chain's CDR3 is CASSYSSGTITDTQYF. The DNA of the CDR3 is TGTGCCAGCAGTTACTCGAGCGGCACTATCACAGATACGCAGTATTTT.

About this clonotype itself: Mismatch with germline at one junction end may stem from a read error. V and J are TRBV14 and TRBJ2-5, with a tentative D call TRBD2 (7 bases). The germline V gene encodes CDR1 SGHDN and CDR2 FVKESK. The CDR3 has 13 residues. DNA for the CDR3: TGTGGCAGCAGCCAGTTCGAGGGGGGGACTTTCCACTTC. As protein: CGSSQFEGGTFHF. Complete variable domain (other parts from reference TRBV14 and TRBJ2-5): EAGVTQFPSHSVIEKGQTVTLRCDPISGHDNLYWYRRVMGKEIKFLLHFVKESKQDESGMPNNRFLAERTGGTYSTLKVQPAELEDSGVYFCGSSQFEGGTFHFGPGTRLLVL.

The gene calls are TRBV9 and TRBJ2-1, with 11 bases that match TRBD2. The CDR3 is 16 amino acids. Germline V gene sequence: CDR1 SGDLS, CDR2 YYNGEE. After removal of 1 base from V and 5 bases from J, the junction contained 5 bases not matched to a gene. CDR3 sequence: CASSVHSGRGDNEQFF. Here the CDR3 DNA reads TGTGCCAGCAGCGTACATAGCGGGAGGGGCGACAATGAGCAGTTCTTC.

The rearrangement uses TRBV29-1 and TRBJ2-1; TRBD2 aligns across 8 bases. Trimming took 7 bases from V and 1 from J; bases not matched to a gene: 6. From germline, CDR1 is SQVTM and CDR2 ANQGSEA. The CDR3 has 14 residues. The CDR3 region is CSAREGFSYNEQFF. CDR3 bases: TGCAGCGCCCGGGAGGGTTTTTCCTACAATGAGCAGTTCTTC.

The table lists this clonotype with a few counts. The chain carries TRBV7-2 and TRBJ2-1; D is ambiguous. From germline, CDR1 is SGHTA and CDR2 FQGNSA. Trimming removed 3 bases from V and 9 bases from J, with 12 bases in between. CDR3 length: 13 amino acids. The CDR3 sequence: CASSFPGPREQFF. In DNA form, the CDR3 reads TGTGCCAGCAGCTTCCCGGGTCCGCGTGAGCAGTTCTTC. The complete variable domain, with remaining parts taken from reference TRBV7-2 and TRBJ2-1, reads GAGVSQSPSNKVTEKGKDVELRCDPISGHTALYWYRQSLGQGLEFLIYFQGNSAPDKSGLPSDRFSAERTGGSVSTLTIQRTQQEDSAVYLCASSFPGPREQFFGPGTRLTVL.

A remark on this clonotype: Relative to the germline gene, one junction end is altered; a read error may explain this. CDR3 coding DNA: TGTGCCAGCAGCTTAGACCTGTTAAACTCTGGAAACACCAAATATTTT. It encodes CASSLDLLNSGNTKYF. The chain recombines TRBV7-2 with TRBJ1-3; unclear D gene. The CDR3 has 16 residues. Germline CDR1 and CDR2: SGHTA and FQGNSA.

This clonotype was observed at least ten times. This chain uses TRBV10-3 with TRBJ1-2; 9 nucleotides agree with TRBD1. The CDR3 spans 14 residues. V lost 8 bases, J lost 6 bases, and 10 bases stayed unmatched. Germline V CDR1 and CDR2: ENHRY, SYGVKD. CDR3 sequence: CAILGTGQGNGYTF. The CDR3 nucleotides read TGTGCCATCCTAGGGACAGGGCAGGGCAATGGCTACACCTTC.

This clonotype was detected only a few times. The V and J genes are TRBV6-5 and TRBJ2-1, with D hard to call. Per the germline V gene, CDR1 is MNHEY and CDR2 is SVGAGI. V lost 1 base and J 4 bases, leaving 8 bases between the germline ends. The CDR3 has 14 amino acids. The CDR3 DNA follows: TGTGCCAGCAGTTACTTGCCGTCTTACAATGAGCAGTTCTTC. Amino acid sequence: CASSYLPSYNEQFF.

The table lists this clonotype with a few counts. The chain carries TRBV6-5 and TRBJ2-3, with D perhaps matching TRBD2 (6 bases). Germline assignment: CDR1 MNHEY and CDR2 SVGAGI. Trimming cost V 4 bases and J 0 bases, with 14 bases left between them. The CDR3 has 16 amino acids. This chain's CDR3 is CASSFFPGESTDTQYF. CDR3 DNA sequence: TGTGCCAGCAGTTTCTTTCCGGGAGAGAGCACAGATACGCAGTATTTT.

This clonotype was observed a handful of times. The J gene is TRBJ2-1, the V gene TRBV20-1; 7 bases align to TRBD2. The CDR3 runs 15 residues. The germline gives CDR1 DFQATT, CDR2 SNEGSKA (reference sequence). With V trimmed by 6 bases and J by 6 bases, 14 bases remained unmatched. The CDR3 region is CSATPGGRSGNEQFF. The CDR3, as DNA: TGCAGTGCCACCCCGGGGGGAAGGAGTGGCAATGAGCAGTTCTTC.

The chain is built from TRBV20-1 and TRBJ2-3, with a weak D call TRBD2 (7 bases). The CDR3 covers 16 residues. Trimming removed 6 bases at V and 3 bases at J, with 22 bases between. Germline CDR1 is DFQATT and CDR2 is SNEGSKA (reference sequence). CDR3 region: CSAAPQGRGFTDTQYF. Written as DNA, the CDR3 is TGCAGTGCCGCCCCGCAAGGGAGGGGGTTTACAGATACGCAGTATTTT.

This clonotype was seen a handful of times. V usage is TRBV12-3 or TRBV12-4 and J usage is TRBJ1-1; TRBD1 might be the D (5 bases). The CDR3 is made up of 13 amino acids. Trimming pared 4 bases from V and 7 bases from J, leaving 13 bases between. The CDR3 coding sequence is TGTGCCAGCAGTTCCGGGGCGCTGGGTGAAGCTTTCTTT. Amino acid sequence: CASSSGALGEAFF.

The chain combines TRBV5-1 with TRBJ2-1, with D maybe TRBD2 (6 bases). The germline V gene encodes CDR1 SGHRS and CDR2 YFSETQ. This CDR3 contains 14 residues. With 1 base removed from V and 7 bases from J, the gap between germline ends came to 12 bases. CDR3 coding DNA: TGCGCCAGCAGCTTGATGCGGGGAGAAAATGAGCAGTTCTTC. Protein: CASSLMRGENEQFF.

This clonotype was counted between two and nine times. The gene calls are TRBV20-1 and TRBJ2-1; D is possibly TRBD1 (6 bases). Germline V gene data show CDR1 as DFQATT and CDR2 as SNEGSKA (reference sequence). V lost 3 bases to trimming and J lost 0 bases, with 12 bases between them. The CDR3 loop spans 15 amino acids. The CDR3 region is CSARAQGDSYNEQFF. The CDR3 DNA sequence: TGCAGTGCTAGGGCACAGGGTGACTCCTACAATGAGCAGTTCTTC.